This passage covers 31 T cell receptor beta chains from one sample sequenced in a study of blood T cells in healthy people across ages (dated by TCRdb to about 2015). To prepare the library, 5' RACE was applied. These reads were obtained on an Illumina HiSeq 2500. A second PCR of about 7 to 12 cycles was run with a J-beta primer mix and a sample-barcoded 5' primer. TCRdb reprocessed the public reads (quality trimming at Q25 with fastp, clone calling with MiXCR) and kept in-frame beta chains. Rows with a matching CDR3 protein are joined into one entry that keeps the most common DNA and genes. In all, the sample holds 1.2 million to 1.5 million distinct CDR3 sequences, and around 39% of those were seen once. The ten largest clones represent approximately 7.9% of the sample. Sequencing was done on a sample of blood. Receptors originate from a woman between 18 and 30 years old in good health.

The chain combines TRBV3-1 with TRBJ2-3; 9 bases are a match to TRBD2. The CDR3 extends over 18 amino acids. The germline CDR1 and CDR2 sequences are LGHDT and YNNKEL (reference sequence). J gave up 2 bases and V 0 bases, and 9 bases lay outside the gene matches. CDR3 DNA sequence: TGTGCCAGCAGCCAAGATCTTGGTAGCGGGGGACCCACAGATACGCAGTATTTT. It yields the protein CASSQDLGSGGPTDTQYF.

The CDR3 protein is CASSKERLAGGPGYEQYF. CDR3 nucleotide sequence: TGTGCCAGCAGCAAAGAACGACTAGCGGGAGGGCCTGGATACGAGCAGTACTTC. The chain is built from TRBV21-1 and TRBJ2-7; the table's D gene call, TRBD2, was not cross checked with the DNA. TRBV21-1 is described as a pseudogene. CDR3 size: 18 residues.

This chain links TRBV2 with TRBJ2-7; possibly TRBD1 for D (7 bases). Trimming removed 7 bases from V and 2 bases from J, with 15 bases in between. Germline assignment: CDR1 SNHLY and CDR2 FYNNEI. The CDR3 extends over 14 amino acids. CDR3 residues: CASISQGGPYEQYF. CDR3 DNA sequence: TGTGCCAGCATCTCTCAGGGGGGACCCTACGAGCAGTACTTC. Drawing the rest from reference TRBV2 and TRBJ2-7, the complete variable domain is EPEVTQTPSHQVTQMGQEVILRCVPISNHLYFYWYRQILGQKVEFLVSFYNNEISEKSEIFDDQFSVERPDGSNFTLKIRSTKLEDSAMYFCASISQGGPYEQYFGPGTRLTVT.

This clonotype was counted between two and nine times. The chain employs TRBV4-1 and TRBJ1-3; 9 nucleotides match TRBD1. Trimming at V came to 3 bases and at J to 8 bases, leaving 11 bases not matched to a gene. The length of the CDR3 is 16 residues. Germline CDR1 and CDR2: MGHRA and YSYEKL. CDR3 protein: CASSHPLRDRADTIYF. In nucleotides, the CDR3 is TGCGCCAGCAGCCACCCCCTCCGGGACAGGGCGGACACCATATATTTT.

V and J are TRBV20-1 and TRBJ2-7; 8 nucleotides match TRBD1. Losses at the gene ends were 1 base for V and 3 bases for J; bases not matched to a gene: 8. The V gene's germline CDR1 is DFQATT and CDR2 SNEGSKA (reference sequence). The CDR3 loop spans 15 amino acids. The CDR3 region is CSARGRDRNIYEQYF. The CDR3 bases are TGCAGTGCTAGAGGCCGGGACAGGAACATCTACGAGCAGTACTTC.

This chain uses TRBV14 with TRBJ1-4, with a tentative D call TRBD1 (5 bases). V gave up 1 base and J gave up 8 bases, with 14 bases separating them. Germline V gene sequence: CDR1 SGHDN, CDR2 FVKESK. CDR3 size: 15 residues. The CDR3 protein is CASSQVGAPREKLFF. The CDR3, as DNA: TGTGCCAGCAGCCAAGTCGGGGCCCCGAGAGAAAAACTGTTTTTT.

V and J are TRBV7-7 and TRBJ2-7; 8 positions match TRBD1. V was clipped by 6 bases and J by 3 bases; unmatched bases: 7. Germline assignment: CDR1 SSHAT and CDR2 FNYEAQ (reference sequence). This CDR3 region has 14 residues. CDR3 sequence: CASSPAGGHYEQYF. The CDR3, as DNA: TGTGCCAGCAGTCCCGCAGGGGGCCACTACGAGCAGTACTTC.

The genes are TRBV5-1 and TRBJ2-3, with 9 bases matching TRBD1. After removal of 3 bases from V and 6 bases from J, the junction contained 5 bases not matched to a gene. Looked up from germline, CDR1 is SGHRS and CDR2 is YFSETQ. This CDR3 contains 14 residues. In DNA, the CDR3 is TGCGCCAGCAGCTCGAGGACAGGGGTCGATACGCAGTATTTT. It translates to CASSSRTGVDTQYF.

In its sample, this clonotype was seen a few times. The rearrangement uses TRBV14 and TRBJ2-7; TRBD2 matches 12 bases. CDR3 length: 16 residues. The V gene's germline CDR1 is SGHDN and CDR2 FVKESK. Trimming cost V 4 bases and J 0 bases; bases outside gene matches: 4. CDR3 bases: TGTGCCAGCAGCCCGATGGGACTAGCGGGCTCCTACGAGCAGTACTTC. Its protein is CASSPMGLAGSYEQYF. Combining the CDR3 with reference TRBV14 and TRBJ2-7 gives the whole variable domain EAGVTQFPSHSVIEKGQTVTLRCDPISGHDNLYWYRRVMGKEIKFLLHFVKESKQDESGMPNNRFLAERTGGTYSTLKVQPAELEDSGVYFCASSPMGLAGSYEQYFGPGTRLTVT.

The V call is TRBV20-1, the J call TRBJ1-5; TRBD1 matches at 11 bases. V lost 3 bases to trimming and J lost 7 bases; unmatched junction nucleotides: 5. CDR1 and CDR2 from the germline V gene are DFQATT and SNEGSKA (reference sequence). The CDR3 has 14 residues. CDR3 sequence (DNA): TGCAGTGCTAGGGGGACAGGGGGGAGCCAGCCCCAGCATTTT. Translating gives CSARGTGGSQPQHF.

The chain recombines TRBV11-2 with TRBJ1-6, with TRBD1 matching 8 bases. Trimming at V came to 4 bases and at J to 0 bases, leaving 2 bases not matched to a gene. The CDR3 is 16 amino acids. Germline CDR1 reads SGHAT; CDR2 reads FQNNGV. CDR3 in DNA: TGTGCCAGCAGCTCGGGACAGGACTCCTATAATTCACCCCTCCACTTT. Translated, it gives CASSSGQDSYNSPLHF.

This clonotype was seen a few times. The J gene is TRBJ2-5, the V gene TRBV7-3; TRBD1 matches at 7 bases. V shed 2 bases and J 11 bases; nucleotides not matched to a gene: 17. Germline V CDR1 and CDR2: SGHTA, FQGTGA. CDR3 length equals 16 residues. CDR3 sequence reads: CASSLFTGVVNNEQYF. The CDR3 DNA follows: TGTGCCAGCAGCTTATTTACAGGGGTGGTGAACAATGAGCAGTACTTC.

The gene calls are TRBV5-1 and TRBJ2-1; TRBD2 matches at 11 bases. The J call may not be correct, given that the DNA end is closer to TRBJ2-7. The CDR3 covers 16 residues. Germline values: CDR1 SGHRS, CDR2 YFSETQ. The CDR3 loop is CASSLVAGGSYNEQYF. CDR3 DNA: TGCGCCAGCAGCTTGGTAGCGGGAGGGTCCTACAATGAGCAGTACTTC.

The chain carries TRBV3-1 and TRBJ1-4; D is ambiguous. Germline V gene data show CDR1 as LGHDT and CDR2 as YNNKEL (reference sequence). V lost 3 bases to trimming and J lost 3 bases, with 8 bases between them. The CDR3 length is 14 residues. CDR3 sequence: CASSQVAANEKLFF. As DNA, the CDR3 is TGTGCCAGCAGCCAGGTTGCAGCTAATGAAAAACTGTTTTTT.

CDR3 region: CASSPNTQPQHF. In DNA, the CDR3 is TGTGCCAGCAGCCCAAACACCCAGCCCCAGCATTTT. The genes are TRBV12-3 or TRBV12-4 and TRBJ1-5; D ambiguous. The CDR3 has 12 amino acids. Trimming stripped 6 bases from V and 7 bases from J, with 10 bases between.

This clonotype was found many times. This chain links TRBV3-1 with TRBJ2-7; D not certain. V gave up 1 base and J gave up 6 bases, with 13 bases separating them. Germline-derived CDR1 and CDR2 are LGHDT and YNNKEL (reference sequence). The CDR3 has 14 residues. The CDR3 sequence: CASSQVYTRSEQYF. The CDR3 nucleotides are TGTGCCAGCAGCCAAGTATACACCCGATCCGAGCAGTACTTC.

The chain is built from TRBV5-1 and TRBJ2-5; D may be TRBD2 (6 bases). Germline loops: CDR1 SGHRS, CDR2 YFSETQ. Between the trimmed V and J ends, which lost 4 bases and 5 bases, there was a span of 18 bases. The CDR3 totals 15 residues. The DNA of the CDR3 is TGCGCCAGCAGCGGAGGGAGCTCTCCGGGGGAGACCCAGTACTTC. Protein product: CASSGGSSPGETQYF.

The rearrangement joins TRBV6-5 to TRBJ1-2, with D hard to call. Germline-derived CDR1 and CDR2 are MNHEY and SVGAGI. The ends were cut back, 2 bases at V and 8 bases at J, with 18 bases in the middle. The CDR3 length is 15 residues. The CDR3 is CASSYLYSPVGGYTF. The DNA of the CDR3 is TGTGCCAGCAGTTACCTTTATTCCCCGGTGGGCGGCTACACCTTC.

This clonotype was detected many times. The chain joins TRBV7-9 to TRBJ2-7, with 7 bases identical to TRBD2. Germline V CDR1 and CDR2: SEHNR, FQNEAQ (reference sequence). This CDR3 contains 15 residues. The V segment lost 2 bases and the J segment 4 bases; nucleotides outside the gene matches: 8. The CDR3 region is CASSLRTGGSYEQYF. For the CDR3, the DNA is TGTGCCAGCAGCTTAAGGACGGGAGGATCATACGAGCAGTACTTC. Full variable domain (outside the CDR3, taken from reference TRBV7-9 and TRBJ2-7): DTGVSQNPRHKITKRGQNVTFRCDPISEHNRLYWYRQTLGQGPEFLTYFQNEAQLEKSRLLSDRFSAERPKGSFSTLEIQRTEQGDSAMYLCASSLRTGGSYEQYFGPGTRLTVT.

The chain has TRBV28 and TRBJ2-2; 10 nucleotides match TRBD2. Germline-derived CDR1 and CDR2 are MDHEN and SYDVKM. CDR3 size: 15 residues. With 7 bases clipped from V and 4 bases from J, the junction kept 6 bases outside the gene matches. This CDR3 reads CASIAGGLGTGELFF. In DNA form, the CDR3 reads TGTGCCAGCATAGCGGGGGGCCTCGGCACCGGGGAGCTGTTTTTT.

The chain employs TRBV29-1 and TRBJ2-2, with D possibly being TRBD1 (6 bases). Deletions cut 4 bases from V and 6 bases from J, with 12 bases between. The CDR3 is made up of 13 amino acids. Germline V lookup: CDR1 SQVTM, CDR2 ANQGSEA. CDR3 nucleotide sequence: TGCAGCGTTGGGTCAGGGGTTGCCGGGGAGCTGTTTTTT. Its protein product is CSVGSGVAGELFF.

V is TRBV20-1 and J is TRBJ2-7; TRBD1 matches 7 bases. With V trimmed by 0 bases and J by 3 bases, 5 bases remained unmatched. The germline V gene encodes CDR1 DFQATT and CDR2 SNEGSKA (reference sequence). CDR3 size: 14 residues. The CDR3: CSARDPGQYYEQYF. CDR3 nucleotides: TGCAGTGCTAGAGATCCGGGACAGTACTACGAGCAGTACTTC.

With regard to this clonotype: Possible read error: a much larger clone is one base away. J is TRBJ1-2 and V is TRBV6-1; D uncertain. The CDR3 is made up of 16 amino acids. From germline, CDR1 is MNHNS and CDR2 SASEGT. V was pared by 0 bases and J by 5 bases, with 16 bases between. CDR3 coding DNA: TGTGCCAGCAGTGAAGCAGAGGCCCCCCTGCCATATGGCTACACCTTC. Amino acids: CASSEAEAPLPYGYTF.

This chain uses TRBV12-3 or TRBV12-4 with TRBJ2-5, with 9 bases aligning to TRBD1. The V and J ends lost 5 bases and 12 bases, in that order; junction bases with no gene match: 16. The CDR3 has 15 amino acids. CDR3 in DNA: TGTGCCAGCAGTCCCTTAGGGGACAGGGTGAACGAGAAGTACTTC. Amino acids: CASSPLGDRVNEKYF.

In DNA form, the CDR3 reads TGCGCCAGCAGCTTGATACTATCCGAGCAGTACTTC. Encoded protein: CASSLILSEQYF. The rearrangement joins TRBV5-1 to TRBJ2-7, with unresolved D. Trimming took off 1 base at V and 6 bases at J, with 8 bases between the two ends. The CDR3 has 12 amino acids. CDR1 and CDR2 (germline): SGHRS, YFSETQ.

The rearrangement links TRBV19 to TRBJ2-7, with D possibly matching TRBD1 (5 bases). Germline values: CDR1 LNHDA, CDR2 SQIVND (reference sequence). The CDR3 is 14 amino acids. Trimming took 3 bases from V and 5 from J, leaving 14 bases between them. Here the CDR3 reads CASSMQLPRDEQYF. The CDR3 DNA reads as TGTGCCAGTAGTATGCAGCTCCCCAGGGACGAGCAGTACTTC.

This clonotype appeared many times. This chain joins TRBV18 and TRBJ2-7; TRBD1 matches 8 bases. The V and J ends lost 0 bases and 2 bases, in that order; junction bases with no gene match: 9. The CDR3 contains 17 residues. Germline CDR1 and CDR2: KGHSH and LQKENI. CDR3 in DNA: TGTGCCAGCTCACCACCGGGTTCAGTACAGGGGGCCTACGAGCAGTACTTC. This gives the protein CASSPPGSVQGAYEQYF.

The CDR3 DNA sequence: TGTGCCAGCAGCCAAGTAAGTTTCGATACGCAGTATTTT. This gives the protein CASSQVSFDTQYF. The J gene is TRBJ2-3, the V gene TRBV4-2; D not certain. This CDR3 is built from 13 residues. V lost 1 base and J 6 bases, leaving 8 bases between the germline ends. Germline V gives CDR1 LGHNA, CDR2 YNFKEQ.

The chain employs TRBV6-1 and TRBJ2-5; the match to TRBD1 covers 8 bases. The J call may be mistaken, given a closer DNA end match to TRBJ2-7. The length of the CDR3 is 15 residues. Germline CDR1 reads MNHNS; CDR2 reads SASEGT. The CDR3 DNA reads as TGTGCCAGCAGTGAACCCCACAGGGGGGTCGACGAGCAGTACTTC. As protein: CASSEPHRGVDEQYF.

The J gene is TRBJ1-2, the V gene TRBV4-2; D unclear. The ends were cut back, 0 bases at V and 8 bases at J, with 10 bases in the middle. The germline CDR1 and CDR2 sequences are LGHNA and YNFKEQ. CDR3 length: 13 amino acids. Written as DNA, the CDR3 is TGTGCCAGCAGCCAAGATACCGGTCTGGGCTACACCTTC. It translates to CASSQDTGLGYTF.

The J gene is TRBJ2-3, the V gene TRBV12-3 or TRBV12-4; D ambiguous. Trimming stripped 5 bases from V and 0 bases from J, with 9 bases between. This CDR3 is built from 14 residues. CDR3 in amino acids: CASSHKPSTDTQYF. In DNA form, the CDR3 reads TGTGCCAGCAGTCATAAACCGAGCACAGATACGCAGTATTTT.